This T cell receptor beta chain was found in a study of OX40 agonist ivuxolimab in advanced cancers. Study details: Over 30% of patients had received prior checkpoint inhibitor therapy.

Generated by immunoSEQ multiplex PCR, the TCRdb table keeps only in-frame clones and is missing some. Among tens of thousands of clones listed, around 80% were seen once. The germline CDR1 and CDR2 sequences are SEHNR and FQNEAQ (reference sequence). There are 17 residues in the CDR3. V lost 7 bases to trimming and J lost 0 bases, with 22 bases between them. The sequenced sample was CD4+ or CD8+ T cells sorted from blood, obtained in a trial of the OX40 agonist ivuxolimab. The TCR was taken from an adult with an advanced solid tumor such as melanoma, head and neck, liver or kidney cancer. The chain carries TRBV7-9 and TRBJ2-7; tentatively, D is TRBD1 (7 bases). This chain's CDR3 is CASNPPGGGSSSYEQYF. CDR3 nucleotide sequence: TGTGCCAGCAACCCACCAGGGGGAGGTTCGAGCTCCTACGAGCAGTACTTC. The full variable domain, with the rest looked up from reference TRBV7-9 and TRBJ2-7, is DTGVSQNPRHKITKRGQNVTFRCDPISEHNRLYWYRQTLGQGPEFLTYFQNEAQLEKSRLLSDRFSAERPKGSFSTLEIQRTEQGDSAMYLCASNPPGGGSSSYEQYFGPGTRLTVT.